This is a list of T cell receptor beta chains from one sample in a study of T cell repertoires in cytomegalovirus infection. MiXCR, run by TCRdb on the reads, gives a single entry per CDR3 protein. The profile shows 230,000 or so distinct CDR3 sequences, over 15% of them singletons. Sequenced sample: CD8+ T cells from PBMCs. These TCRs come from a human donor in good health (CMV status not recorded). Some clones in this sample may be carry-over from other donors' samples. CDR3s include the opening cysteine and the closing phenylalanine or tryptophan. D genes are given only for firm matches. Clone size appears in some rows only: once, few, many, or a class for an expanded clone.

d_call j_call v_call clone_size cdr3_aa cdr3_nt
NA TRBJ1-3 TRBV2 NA CASSPGARSGNTIYF TGTGCCAGCAGTCCGGGAGCACGCTCTGGAAACACCATATATTTT
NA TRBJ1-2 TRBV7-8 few CASSAPAARFDGYTF TGTGCCAGCAGCGCCCCAGCCGCAAGGTTTGATGGCTACACCTTC
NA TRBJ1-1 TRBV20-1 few CSARDWNISAVRTEAFF TGCAGTGCTAGAGATTGGAACATCTCGGCCGTAAGGACTGAAGCTTTCTTT
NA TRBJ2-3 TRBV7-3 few CASSRDQQPEDNYRIYTDTQYF TGTGCCAGCAGCCGAGATCAGCAACCCGAGGACAACTATCGAATCTACACAGATACGCAGTATTTT
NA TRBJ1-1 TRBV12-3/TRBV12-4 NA CASQGGAGTEAFF TGTGCCAGCCAGGGCGGGGCTGGCACTGAAGCTTTCTTT
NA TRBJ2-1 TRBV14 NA CASSQDTVKDEQFF TGTGCCAGCAGCCAAGATACAGTCAAGGATGAGCAGTTCTTC
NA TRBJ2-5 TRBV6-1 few CASSATGLQETQYF TGTGCCAGCAGTGCTACAGGGTTGCAAGAGACCCAGTACTTC
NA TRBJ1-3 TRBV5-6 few CASSGDSGNTIYF TGTGCCAGCAGCGGGGACTCTGGAAACACCATATATTTT
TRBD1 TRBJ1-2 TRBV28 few CASSQYPRTGDGYTF TGTGCCAGCAGTCAATACCCCCGGACAGGGGATGGCTACACCTTC
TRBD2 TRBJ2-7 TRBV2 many CASRGERGASYEQYF TGTGCCAGCAGGGGAGAGCGGGGGGCCTCCTACGAGCAGTACTTC
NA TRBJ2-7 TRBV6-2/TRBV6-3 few CASRQHGIGSDEQYF TGTGCCAGCAGACAACACGGGATCGGATCGGACGAGCAGTACTTC
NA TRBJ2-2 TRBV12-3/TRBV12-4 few CASSHTAGVTGELFF TGTGCCAGCAGCCATACCGCCGGGGTAACCGGGGAGCTGTTTTTT
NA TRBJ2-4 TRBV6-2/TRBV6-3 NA CASSYSNIQYF TGTGCCAGCAGTTACTCGAACATTCAGTACTTC
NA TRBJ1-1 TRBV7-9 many CASSLNLAEAFF TGTGCCAGCAGCTTAAACCTAGCTGAAGCTTTCTTT
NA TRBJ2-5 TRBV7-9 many CASSLAPEGETQYF TGTGCCAGCAGCTTAGCACCCGAAGGAGAGACCCAGTACTTC
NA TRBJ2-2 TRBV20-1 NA CSARDVTRALTGELFF TGCAGTGCTAGAGATGTCACAAGGGCCCTGACCGGGGAGCTGTTTTTT
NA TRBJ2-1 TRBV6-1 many CAFGRVGNEQFF TGTGCCTTCGGCCGGGTGGGCAATGAGCAGTTCTTC
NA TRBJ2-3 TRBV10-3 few CAIRPQVGWVSFTDTQYF TGTGCCATCCGCCCGCAGGTGGGGTGGGTGTCATTCACAGATACGCAGTATTTT
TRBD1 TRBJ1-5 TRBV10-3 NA CAISDRTGDRQPQHF TGTGCCATCAGTGACAGGACAGGGGATCGTCAGCCCCAGCATTTT
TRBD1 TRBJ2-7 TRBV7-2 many CASSLGGQGAYEQYF TGTGCCAGCAGCTTAGGGGGACAGGGGGCCTACGAGCAGTACTTC
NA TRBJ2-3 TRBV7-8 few CASSSTTDTQYF TGTGCCAGCAGCTCCACCACAGATACGCAGTATTTT
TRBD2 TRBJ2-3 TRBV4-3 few CASSHTSGLEAQYF TGCGCCAGCAGCCATACTAGCGGGCTGGAGGCGCAGTATTTT
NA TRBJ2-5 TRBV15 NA CATSFQGRETQYF TGTGCCACCAGTTTTCAGGGGAGAGAGACCCAGTACTTC
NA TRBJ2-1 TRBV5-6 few CASSLREDYNEQFF TGTGCCAGCAGCTTGAGGGAAGACTACAATGAGCAGTTCTTC
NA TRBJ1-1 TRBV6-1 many CASGRWGLDTEAFF TGTGCCAGCGGAAGATGGGGGCTGGACACTGAAGCTTTCTTT
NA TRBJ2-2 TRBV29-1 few CSVLVPTASITGELFF TGCAGCGTCTTAGTCCCGACAGCCTCGATCACCGGGGAGCTGTTTTTT
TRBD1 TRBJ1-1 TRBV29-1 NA CSVLPGQGAMNTEAFF TGCAGCGTTCTTCCGGGACAGGGGGCGATGAACACTGAAGCTTTCTTT
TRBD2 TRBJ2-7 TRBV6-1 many CASSPTSGGNNEQYF TGTGCCAGCAGCCCTACTAGCGGGGGGAATAACGAGCAGTACTTC
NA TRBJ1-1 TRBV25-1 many CASSPISTTEAFF TGTGCCAGCAGTCCTATCTCCACCACTGAAGCTTTCTTT
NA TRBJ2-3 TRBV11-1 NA CASSPVGMITDTQYF TGTGCCAGCAGCCCGGTCGGGATGATAACAGATACGCAGTATTTT
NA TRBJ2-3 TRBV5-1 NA CASSLRGVTGEGDTQYF TGCGCCAGCAGCTTGAGAGGTGTGACAGGGGAGGGAGATACGCAGTATTTT
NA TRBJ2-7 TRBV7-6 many CASSQGLDEQYF TGTGCCAGCAGCCAAGGACTGGACGAGCAGTACTTC
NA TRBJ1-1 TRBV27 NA CASSFAAGRAGTEAFF TGTGCCAGCAGTTTCGCGGCGGGTCGCGCGGGCACTGAAGCTTTCTTT
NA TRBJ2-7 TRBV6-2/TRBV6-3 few CASSSRHRYEQYF TGTGCCAGCAGTTCTCGACACCGCTACGAGCAGTACTTC
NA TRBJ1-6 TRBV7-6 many CASSFDRSSYNSPLHF TGTGCCAGCAGCTTCGACAGGAGCTCCTATAATTCACCCCTCCACTTT
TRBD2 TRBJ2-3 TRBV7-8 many CASSPNPAGGPKQYF TGTGCCAGCAGCCCAAACCCAGCGGGGGGGCCCAAGCAGTATTTT
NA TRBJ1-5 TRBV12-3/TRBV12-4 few CASSSLQGGQPQHF TGTGCCAGCAGTTCTTTACAGGGAGGGCAGCCCCAGCATTTT
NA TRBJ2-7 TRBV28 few CASTPRPLTYEQYF TGTGCCAGCACCCCGCGGCCATTAACCTACGAGCAGTACTTC
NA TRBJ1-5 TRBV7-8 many CASSLVGDNSNQPQHF TGTGCCAGCAGCTTAGTAGGGGACAATAGCAATCAGCCCCAGCATTTT
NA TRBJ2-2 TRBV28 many CASSPWDKNTGELFF TGTGCCAGCAGTCCCTGGGACAAGAACACCGGGGAGCTGTTTTTT
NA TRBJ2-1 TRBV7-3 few CASSLKGLSYNEQFF TGTGCCAGCAGTCTAAAGGGGCTCTCCTACAATGAGCAGTTCTTC
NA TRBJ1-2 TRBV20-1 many CSAREQTNYGYTF TGCAGTGCTAGAGAACAGACTAACTATGGCTACACCTTC
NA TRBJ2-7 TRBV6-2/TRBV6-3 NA CASGRLEQYF TGTGCCAGCGGCCGCCTCGAGCAGTACTTC
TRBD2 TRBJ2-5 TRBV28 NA CASSLVAGGQTQYF TGTGCCAGCAGTTTAGTAGCGGGGGGACAGACCCAGTACTTC
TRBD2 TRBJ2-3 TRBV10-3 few CAISDPTSGGVRDTQYF TGTGCCATCAGTGACCCGACTAGCGGAGGGGTGCGAGATACGCAGTATTTT
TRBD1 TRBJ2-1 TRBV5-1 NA CASSFTGVDEQFF TGCGCCAGCAGCTTTACAGGGGTCGATGAGCAGTTCTTC
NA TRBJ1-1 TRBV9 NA CASSPRPVNTEAFF TGTGCCAGCAGCCCCCGGCCGGTGAACACTGAAGCTTTCTTT
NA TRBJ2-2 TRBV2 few CASSDRPMNTGELFF TGTGCCAGCAGTGATAGGCCGATGAACACCGGGGAGCTGTTTTTT
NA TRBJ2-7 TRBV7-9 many CASSGTGEAYEQYF TGTGCCAGCAGCGGTACAGGAGAAGCCTACGAGCAGTACTTC
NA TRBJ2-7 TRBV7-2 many CASSLALLPGAINSYEQYF TGTGCCAGCAGCTTAGCGCTGTTACCAGGGGCGATAAACTCCTACGAGCAGTACTTC
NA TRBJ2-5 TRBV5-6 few CASSFPASARETQYF TGTGCCAGCAGCTTTCCGGCGAGCGCGCGAGAGACCCAGTACTTC
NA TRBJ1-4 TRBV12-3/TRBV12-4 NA CASSLGSINEKLFF TGTGCCAGCAGTTTGGGCAGTATAAATGAAAAACTGTTTTTT
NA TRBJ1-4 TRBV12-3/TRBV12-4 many CASSLDTATNEKLFF TGTGCCAGCAGTTTGGATACTGCAACTAATGAAAAACTGTTTTTT
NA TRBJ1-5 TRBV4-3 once CASSQDGGASQPQHF TGCGCCAGCAGCCAAGATGGGGGGGCGAGTCAGCCCCAGCATTTT
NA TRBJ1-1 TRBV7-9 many CASSLVKSGHTEAFF TGTGCCAGCAGCTTAGTAAAGTCCGGTCACACTGAAGCTTTCTTT
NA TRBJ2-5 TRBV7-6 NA CASSLLRTEPQETQYF TGTGCCAGCAGCTTATTACGGACAGAGCCTCAAGAGACCCAGTACTTC